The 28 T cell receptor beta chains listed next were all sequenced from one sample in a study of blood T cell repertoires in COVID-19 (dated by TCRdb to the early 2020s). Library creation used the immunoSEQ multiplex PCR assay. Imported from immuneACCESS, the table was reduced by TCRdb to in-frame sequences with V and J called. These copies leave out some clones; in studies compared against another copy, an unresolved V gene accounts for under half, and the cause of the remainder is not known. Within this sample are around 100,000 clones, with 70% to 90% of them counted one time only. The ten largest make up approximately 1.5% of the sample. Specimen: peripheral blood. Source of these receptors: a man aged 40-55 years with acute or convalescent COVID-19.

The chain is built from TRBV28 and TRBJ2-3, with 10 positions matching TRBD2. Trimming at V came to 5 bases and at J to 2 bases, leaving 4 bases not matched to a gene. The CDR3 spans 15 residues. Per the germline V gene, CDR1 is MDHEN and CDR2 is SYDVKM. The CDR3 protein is CASSPSGRYTDTQYF. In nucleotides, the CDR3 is TGTGCCAGCAGTCCTAGCGGGAGATACACAGATACGCAGTATTTT.

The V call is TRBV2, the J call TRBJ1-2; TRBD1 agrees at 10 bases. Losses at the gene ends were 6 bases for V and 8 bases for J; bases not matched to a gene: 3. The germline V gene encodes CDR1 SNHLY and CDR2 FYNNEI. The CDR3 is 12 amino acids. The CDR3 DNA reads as TGTGCCAGCAGAGGGGACAGGGGAGGCTACACCTTC. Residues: CASRGDRGGYTF.

The CDR3 coding sequence is TGTGCCAGTAGTATAGCATTGGGGGCGCGTGGAAACACCATATATTTT. It yields the protein CASSIALGARGNTIYF. The rearrangement joins TRBV19 to TRBJ1-3; D may be TRBD1 (6 bases). Per the germline V gene, CDR1 is LNHDA and CDR2 is SQIVND (reference sequence). V was pared by 1 base and J by 3 bases, with 13 bases between. This CDR3 spans 16 amino acids. Looking up the rest from reference TRBV19 and TRBJ1-3 gives the full variable domain: DGGITQSPKYLFRKEGQNVTLSCEQNLNHDAMYWYRQDPGQGLRLIYYSQIVNDFQKGDIAEGYSVSREKKESFPLTVTSAQKNPTAFYLCASSIALGARGNTIYFGEGSWLTVV.

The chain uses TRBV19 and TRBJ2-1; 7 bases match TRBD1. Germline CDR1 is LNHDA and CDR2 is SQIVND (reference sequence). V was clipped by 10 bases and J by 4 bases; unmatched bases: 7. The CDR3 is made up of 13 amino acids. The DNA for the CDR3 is TGTGCCACTGAGGACAGGCTATACAATGAGCAGTTCTTC. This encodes CATEDRLYNEQFF.

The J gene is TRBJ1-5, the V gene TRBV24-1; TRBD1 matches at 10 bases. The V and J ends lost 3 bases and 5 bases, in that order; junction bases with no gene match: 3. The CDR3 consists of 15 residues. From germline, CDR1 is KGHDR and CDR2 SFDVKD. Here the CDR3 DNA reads TGTGCCACCAGTGATCCCGGGACAGGGGATCAGCCCCAGCATTTT. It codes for CATSDPGTGDQPQHF.

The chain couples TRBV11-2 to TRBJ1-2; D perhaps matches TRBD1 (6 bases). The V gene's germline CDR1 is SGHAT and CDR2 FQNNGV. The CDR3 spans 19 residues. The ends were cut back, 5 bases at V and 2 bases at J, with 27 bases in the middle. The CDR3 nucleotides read TGTGCCAGCAGCCTGAATACGCGGGCCCTGGTGGGGACAAACTATGGCTACACCTTC. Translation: CASSLNTRALVGTNYGYTF.

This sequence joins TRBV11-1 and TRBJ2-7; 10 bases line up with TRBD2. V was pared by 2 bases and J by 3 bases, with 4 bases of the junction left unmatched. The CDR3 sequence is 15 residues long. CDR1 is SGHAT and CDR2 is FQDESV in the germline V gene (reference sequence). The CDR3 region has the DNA TGTGCCAGCAGCTTACAAGCGGGGGGGATCTACGAGCAGTACTTC. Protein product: CASSLQAGGIYEQYF. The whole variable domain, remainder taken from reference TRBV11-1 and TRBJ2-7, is EAEVAQSPRYKITEKSQAVAFWCDPISGHATLYWYRQILGQGPELLVQFQDESVVDDSQLPKDRFSAERLKGVDSTLKIQPAELGDSAMYLCASSLQAGGIYEQYFGPGTRLTVT.

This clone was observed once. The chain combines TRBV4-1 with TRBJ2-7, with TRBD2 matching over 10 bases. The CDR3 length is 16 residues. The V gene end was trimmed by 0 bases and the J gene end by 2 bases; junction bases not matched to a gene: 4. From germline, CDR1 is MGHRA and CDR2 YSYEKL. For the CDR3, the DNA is TGCGCCAGCAGCCAAGAAAGGACTAGCGGCACCTACGAGCAGTACTTC. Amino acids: CASSQERTSGTYEQYF.

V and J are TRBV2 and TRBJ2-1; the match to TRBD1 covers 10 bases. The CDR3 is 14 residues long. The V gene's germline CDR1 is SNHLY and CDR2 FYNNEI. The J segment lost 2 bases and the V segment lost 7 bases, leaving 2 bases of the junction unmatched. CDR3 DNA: TGTGCCAGCAACGACAGGGGGCCCTACAATGAGCAGTTCTTC. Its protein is CASNDRGPYNEQFF.

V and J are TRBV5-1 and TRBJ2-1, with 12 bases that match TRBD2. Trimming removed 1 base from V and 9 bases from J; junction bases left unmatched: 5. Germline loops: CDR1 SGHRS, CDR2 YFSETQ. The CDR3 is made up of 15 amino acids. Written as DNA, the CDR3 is TGCGCCAGCAGCTTGTCTAGCGGGAGGGCCAGTGAGCAGTTCTTC. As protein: CASSLSSGRASEQFF.

CDR3 sequence (DNA): TGCGCCAGCAGCTTGCCTGGACTAGCGGGGGCCACAGATACGCAGTATTTT. This translates into CASSLPGLAGATDTQYF. The chain couples TRBV5-1 to TRBJ2-3; 13 nucleotides line up with TRBD2. CDR3 length: 17 residues. Germline CDR1 reads SGHRS; CDR2 reads YFSETQ. With 1 base clipped from V and 2 bases from J, the junction kept 4 bases outside the gene matches.

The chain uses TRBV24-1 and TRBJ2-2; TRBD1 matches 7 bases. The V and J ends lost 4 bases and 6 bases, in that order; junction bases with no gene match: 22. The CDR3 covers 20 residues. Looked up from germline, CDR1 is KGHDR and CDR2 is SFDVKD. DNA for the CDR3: TGTGCCACCAGTGACCCGACAGGGCCGGCTATAGGATCCAATCCCGGGGAGCTGTTTTTT. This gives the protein CATSDPTGPAIGSNPGELFF.

CDR3 amino acids: CSARDGYGYTF. The CDR3 DNA sequence: TGCAGTGCTAGAGACGGCTATGGCTACACCTTC. The chain is built from TRBV20-1 and TRBJ1-2; D gene uncertain. Per germline, CDR1 DFQATT and CDR2 SNEGSKA (reference sequence). Trimming shortened V by 0 bases and J by 4 bases, and 3 bases separated the two germline ends. This CDR3 has 11 amino acids.

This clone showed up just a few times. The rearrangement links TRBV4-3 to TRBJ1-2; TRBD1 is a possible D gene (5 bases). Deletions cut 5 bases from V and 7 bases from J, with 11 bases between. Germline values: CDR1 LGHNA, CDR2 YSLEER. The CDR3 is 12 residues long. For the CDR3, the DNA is TGCGCCAGCAGCGGAGGGGTGGGTGGCTACACCTTC. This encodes CASSGGVGGYTF.

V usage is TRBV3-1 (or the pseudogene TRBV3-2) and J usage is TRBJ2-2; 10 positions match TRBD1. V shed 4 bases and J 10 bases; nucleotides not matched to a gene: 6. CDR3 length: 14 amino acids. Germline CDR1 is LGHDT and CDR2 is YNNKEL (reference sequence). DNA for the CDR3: TGTGCCAGCAGCCTGGGACAGGGGTCGGCGGAGCTGTTTTTT. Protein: CASSLGQGSAELFF.

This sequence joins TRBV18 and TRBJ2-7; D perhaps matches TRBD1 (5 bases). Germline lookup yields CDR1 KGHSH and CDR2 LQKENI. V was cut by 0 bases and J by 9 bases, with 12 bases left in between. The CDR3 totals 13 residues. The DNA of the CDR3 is TGTGCCAGCTCACCACCGGAACAGGCAGGGCAGTACTTC. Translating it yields CASSPPEQAGQYF.

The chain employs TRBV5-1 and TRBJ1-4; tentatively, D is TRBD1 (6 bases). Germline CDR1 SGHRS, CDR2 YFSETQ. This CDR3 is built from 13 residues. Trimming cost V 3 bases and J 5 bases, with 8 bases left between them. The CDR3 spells CASSSQGNEKLFF. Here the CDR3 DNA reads TGCGCCAGCAGCTCACAGGGCAATGAAAAACTGTTTTTT.

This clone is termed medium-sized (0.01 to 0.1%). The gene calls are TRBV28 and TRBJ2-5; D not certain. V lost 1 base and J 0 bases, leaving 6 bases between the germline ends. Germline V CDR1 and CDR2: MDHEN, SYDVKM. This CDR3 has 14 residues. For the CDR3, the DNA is TGTGCCAGCAGTTTATACTCCGACCAAGAGACCCAGTACTTC. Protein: CASSLYSDQETQYF.

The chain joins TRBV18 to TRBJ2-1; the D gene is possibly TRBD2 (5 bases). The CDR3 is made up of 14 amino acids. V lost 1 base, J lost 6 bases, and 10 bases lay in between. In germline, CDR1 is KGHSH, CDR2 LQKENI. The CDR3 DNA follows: TGTGCCAGCTCACCACGAGGTCGGGGCAATGAGCAGTTCTTC. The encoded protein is CASSPRGRGNEQFF.

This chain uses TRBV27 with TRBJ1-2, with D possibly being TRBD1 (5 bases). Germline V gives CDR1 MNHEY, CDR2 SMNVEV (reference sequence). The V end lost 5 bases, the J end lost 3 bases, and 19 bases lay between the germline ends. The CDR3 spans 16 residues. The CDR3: CASSTLGEGPDYGYTF. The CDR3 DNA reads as TGTGCCAGCAGTACATTAGGGGAGGGCCCAGACTATGGCTACACCTTC.

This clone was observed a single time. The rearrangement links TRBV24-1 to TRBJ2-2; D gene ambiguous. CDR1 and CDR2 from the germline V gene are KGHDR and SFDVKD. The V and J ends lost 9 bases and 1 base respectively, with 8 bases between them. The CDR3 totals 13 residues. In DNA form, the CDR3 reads TGTGCCACCGGAGCAGAGAACACCGGGGAGCTGTTTTTT. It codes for CATGAENTGELFF.

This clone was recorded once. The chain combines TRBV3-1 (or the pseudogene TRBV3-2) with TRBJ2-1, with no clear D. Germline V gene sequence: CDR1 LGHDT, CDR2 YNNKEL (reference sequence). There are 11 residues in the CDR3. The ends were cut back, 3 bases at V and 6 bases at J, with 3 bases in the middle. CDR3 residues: CASSHFNEQFF. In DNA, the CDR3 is TGTGCCAGCAGCCACTTCAATGAGCAGTTCTTC.

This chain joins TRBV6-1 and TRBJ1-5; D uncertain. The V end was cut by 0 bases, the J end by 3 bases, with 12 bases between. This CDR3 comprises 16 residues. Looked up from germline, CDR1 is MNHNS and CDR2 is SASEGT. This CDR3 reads CASSEAWSRDNQPQHF. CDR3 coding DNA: TGTGCCAGCAGTGAAGCGTGGAGCCGAGACAATCAGCCCCAGCATTTT.

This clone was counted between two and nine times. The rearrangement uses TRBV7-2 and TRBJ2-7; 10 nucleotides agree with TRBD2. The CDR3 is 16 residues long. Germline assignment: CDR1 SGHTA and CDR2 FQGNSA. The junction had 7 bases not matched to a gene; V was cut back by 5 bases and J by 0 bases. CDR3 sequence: CASSPGLASSSYEQYF. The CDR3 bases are TGTGCCAGCAGCCCGGGACTAGCGAGTTCCTCCTACGAGCAGTACTTC.

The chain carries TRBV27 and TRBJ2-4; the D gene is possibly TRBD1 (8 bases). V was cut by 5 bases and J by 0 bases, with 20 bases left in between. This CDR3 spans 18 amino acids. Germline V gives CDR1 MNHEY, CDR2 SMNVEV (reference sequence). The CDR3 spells CASSATGVSGGAKNIQYF. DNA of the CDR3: TGTGCCAGCAGTGCGACAGGGGTCTCGGGGGGAGCCAAAAACATTCAGTACTTC.

CDR3 DNA sequence: TGTGCCATCAGTGAGCAGTCATCCTATGGCTACACCTTC. Amino acids: CAISEQSSYGYTF. This chain links TRBV10-3 with TRBJ1-2; no definite D call. V was clipped by 2 bases and J by 4 bases, with 8 bases between them. This CDR3 has 13 amino acids. Germline CDR1 ENHRY, CDR2 SYGVKD.

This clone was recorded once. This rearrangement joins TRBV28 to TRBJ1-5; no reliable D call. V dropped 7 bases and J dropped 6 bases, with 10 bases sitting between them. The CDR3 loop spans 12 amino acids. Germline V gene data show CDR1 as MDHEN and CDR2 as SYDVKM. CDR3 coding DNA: TGTGCCAGCAACTCGGGAGTTCAGCCCCAGCATTTT. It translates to CASNSGVQPQHF.

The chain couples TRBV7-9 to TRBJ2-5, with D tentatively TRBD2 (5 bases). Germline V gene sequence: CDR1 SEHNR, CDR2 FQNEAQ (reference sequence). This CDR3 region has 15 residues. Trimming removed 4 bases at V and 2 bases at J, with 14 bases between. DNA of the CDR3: TGTGCCAGCAGCTCCACTGAAAGGGAGCAAGAGACCCAGTACTTC. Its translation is CASSSTEREQETQYF.